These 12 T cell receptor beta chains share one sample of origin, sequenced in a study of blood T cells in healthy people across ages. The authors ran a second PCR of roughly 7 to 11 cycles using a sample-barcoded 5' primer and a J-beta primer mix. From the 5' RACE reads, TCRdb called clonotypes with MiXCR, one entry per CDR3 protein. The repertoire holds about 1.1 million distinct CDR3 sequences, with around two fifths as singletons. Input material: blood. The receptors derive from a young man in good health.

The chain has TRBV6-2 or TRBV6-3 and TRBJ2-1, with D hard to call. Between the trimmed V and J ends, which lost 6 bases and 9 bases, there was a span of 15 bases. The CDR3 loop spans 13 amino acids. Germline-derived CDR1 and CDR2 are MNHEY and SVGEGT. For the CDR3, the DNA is TGTGCCAGCAGGGTGGTCTACATGAGTGAGCAGTTCTTC. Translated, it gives CASRVVYMSEQFF.

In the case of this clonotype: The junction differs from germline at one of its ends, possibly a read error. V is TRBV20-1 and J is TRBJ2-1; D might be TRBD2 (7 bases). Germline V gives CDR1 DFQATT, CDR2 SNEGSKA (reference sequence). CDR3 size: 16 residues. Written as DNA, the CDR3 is TGCAGTGCGACACGGCGGGGGCTTAAGTCCTACAATGAGCAGTCCTTC. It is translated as CSATRRGLKSYNEQSF.

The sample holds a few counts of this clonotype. For the CDR3, the DNA is TGCGCCAGCAGCTTCGACGTCAGGGAAGAGACCCAGTACTTC. Its protein is CASSFDVREETQYF. The chain couples TRBV5-1 to TRBJ2-5, with D maybe TRBD1 (5 bases). Deletions cut 2 bases from V and 3 bases from J, with 11 bases between. This CDR3 has 14 amino acids. Germline loops: CDR1 SGHRS, CDR2 YFSETQ.

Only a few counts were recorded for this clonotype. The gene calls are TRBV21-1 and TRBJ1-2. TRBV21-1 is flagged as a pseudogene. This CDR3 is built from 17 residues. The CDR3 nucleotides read TGTGCCAGCAGCAAAAGGTGCAGGGCCACTACGAACTATGGCTACACCTTC. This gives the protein CASSKRCRATTNYGYTF.

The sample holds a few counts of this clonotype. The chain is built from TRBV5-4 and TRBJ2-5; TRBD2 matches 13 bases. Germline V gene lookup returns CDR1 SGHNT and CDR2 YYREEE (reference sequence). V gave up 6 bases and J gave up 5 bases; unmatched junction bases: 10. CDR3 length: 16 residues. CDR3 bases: TGTGCCAGCACCTTCGGGACTAGCGGGGTTCTGGAGACCCAGTACTTC. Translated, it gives CASTFGTSGVLETQYF.

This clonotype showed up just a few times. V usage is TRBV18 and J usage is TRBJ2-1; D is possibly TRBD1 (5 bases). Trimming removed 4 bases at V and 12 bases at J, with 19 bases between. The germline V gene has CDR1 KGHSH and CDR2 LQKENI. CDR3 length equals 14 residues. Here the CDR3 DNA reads TGTGCCAGCTCACTTGGGGCTGATCAAGGTGGGCAGTTCTTC. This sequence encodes CASSLGADQGGQFF.

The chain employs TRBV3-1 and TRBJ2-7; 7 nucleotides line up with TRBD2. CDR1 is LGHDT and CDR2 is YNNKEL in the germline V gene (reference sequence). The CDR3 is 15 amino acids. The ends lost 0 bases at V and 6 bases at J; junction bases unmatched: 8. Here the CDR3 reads CASSQDAGVAAEQYF. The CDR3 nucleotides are TGTGCCAGCAGCCAAGATGCGGGAGTAGCGGCCGAGCAGTACTTC.

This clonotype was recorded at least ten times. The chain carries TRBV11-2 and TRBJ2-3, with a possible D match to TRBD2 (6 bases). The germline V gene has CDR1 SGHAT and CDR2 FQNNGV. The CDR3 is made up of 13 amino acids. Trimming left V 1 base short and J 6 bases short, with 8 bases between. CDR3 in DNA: TGTGCCAGCAGCTTAGGGCGGGGTGATACGCAGTATTTT. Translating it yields CASSLGRGDTQYF.

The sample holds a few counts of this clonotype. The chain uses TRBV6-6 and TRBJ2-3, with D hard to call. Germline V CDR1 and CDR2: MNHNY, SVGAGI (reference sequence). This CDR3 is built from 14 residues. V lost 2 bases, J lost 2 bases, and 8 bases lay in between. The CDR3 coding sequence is TGTGCCAGCAGTTACGGACCCAACACAGATACGCAGTATTTT. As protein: CASSYGPNTDTQYF.

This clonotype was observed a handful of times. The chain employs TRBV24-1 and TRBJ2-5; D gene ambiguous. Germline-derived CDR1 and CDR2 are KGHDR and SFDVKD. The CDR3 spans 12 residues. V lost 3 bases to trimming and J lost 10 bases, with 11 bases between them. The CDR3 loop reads CATSDPEVGQYF. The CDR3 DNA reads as TGTGCCACCAGTGATCCAGAAGTAGGCCAGTACTTC.

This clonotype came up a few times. CDR3 bases: TGTGCCAGCAGCTTGGGTCGACAGATGAATCAGCCCCAGCATTTT. Translating it yields CASSLGRQMNQPQHF. The chain carries TRBV5-6 and TRBJ1-5; maybe TRBD1 (5 bases). CDR3 length equals 15 residues. V lost 0 bases and J lost 4, with 11 bases in between. Germline V gene data show CDR1 as SGHDT and CDR2 as YYEEEE.

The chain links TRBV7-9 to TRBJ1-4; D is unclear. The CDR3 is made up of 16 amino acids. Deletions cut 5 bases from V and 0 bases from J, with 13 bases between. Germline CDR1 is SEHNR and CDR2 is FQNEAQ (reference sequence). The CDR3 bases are TGTGCCAGCAGCCTAAAAAGGGATGCAACTAATGAAAAACTGTTTTTT. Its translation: CASSLKRDATNEKLFF.